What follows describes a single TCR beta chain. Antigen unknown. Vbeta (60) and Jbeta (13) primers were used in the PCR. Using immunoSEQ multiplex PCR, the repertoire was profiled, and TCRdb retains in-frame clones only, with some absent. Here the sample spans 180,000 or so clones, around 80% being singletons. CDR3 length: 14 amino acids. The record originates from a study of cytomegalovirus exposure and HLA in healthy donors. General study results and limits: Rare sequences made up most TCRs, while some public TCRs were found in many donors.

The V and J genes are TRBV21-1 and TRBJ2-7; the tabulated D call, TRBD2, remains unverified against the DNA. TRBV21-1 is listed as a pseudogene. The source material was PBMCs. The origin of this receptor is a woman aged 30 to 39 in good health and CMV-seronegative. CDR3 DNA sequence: TGTGCCAGCAGCAAAGTCGTGGGGGGCTACGAGCAGTACTTC. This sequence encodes CASSKVVGGYEQYF.